A single sample gave rise to the 30 T cell receptor beta chains below, sequenced in a study of blood T cell repertoires in COVID-19. Method: immunoSEQ multiplex PCR; TCRdb's copy keeps in-frame clones and lacks some. The sample yields 60,000 to 70,000 clones, roughly 87% seen once. Sequencing was carried out using peripheral blood. The receptors come from an elderly man with acute or convalescent COVID-19.

The J gene is TRBJ1-1, the V gene TRBV6-5; D is perhaps TRBD1 (6 bases). The CDR3 extends over 13 amino acids. The germline V and J ends were trimmed by 8 bases and 5 bases, with 15 bases remaining between them. Germline CDR1 reads MNHEY; CDR2 reads SVGAGI. The DNA for the CDR3 is TGTGCCAGCTCGGCGGGGGCGAGGACTGAAGCTTTCTTT. It is translated as CASSAGARTEAFF.

The genes are TRBV9 and TRBJ2-1, with D possibly TRBD2 on 5 matching bases. The V end was cut by 1 base, the J end by 1 base, with 9 bases between. The germline V gene has CDR1 SGDLS and CDR2 YYNGEE. This CDR3 spans 15 amino acids. This CDR3 is CASSVMSGSYNEQFF. In nucleotides, the CDR3 is TGTGCCAGCAGCGTAATGAGCGGATCCTACAATGAGCAGTTCTTC.

This chain joins TRBV5-1 and TRBJ2-7; D is perhaps TRBD1 (6 bases). This CDR3 region has 15 residues. Germline values: CDR1 SGHRS, CDR2 YFSETQ. V was trimmed by 2 bases and J by 5 bases, leaving 17 bases between them. CDR3 coding DNA: TGCGCCAGCAGCTTAGGGGTGGCAGGGGAGCACGAGCAGTACTTC. This translates into CASSLGVAGEHEQYF.

The chain couples TRBV3-1 (or the pseudogene TRBV3-2) to TRBJ1-2; D is ambiguous. The V gene lost 0 bases and the J gene lost 9 bases, with 29 bases spanning the gap. Germline V CDR1 and CDR2: LGHDT, YNNKEL (reference sequence). CDR3 length: 19 residues. This CDR3 is CASSQDQKCRTPSSRRYTF. CDR3 DNA: TGTGCCAGCAGCCAAGATCAAAAGTGTCGGACTCCTTCTTCTAGGCGCTACACCTTC.

This chain connects TRBV7-9 to TRBJ2-3, with D tentatively TRBD2 (6 bases). Per the germline V gene, CDR1 is SEHNR and CDR2 is FQNEAQ (reference sequence). The CDR3 runs 17 residues. The V gene lost 0 bases and the J gene lost 3 bases, with 16 bases spanning the gap. The CDR3 reads CASSLADGSLATDTQYF. The CDR3 coding sequence is TGTGCCAGCAGCTTAGCGGACGGGTCGCTAGCGACAGATACGCAGTATTTT.

The CDR3 DNA is TGTGCCTGGGGACTGAAGCGGGGATCTGGAAACACCATATATTTT. Translation gives CAWGLKRGSGNTIYF. This chain joins TRBV30 and TRBJ1-3; D is unclear. Trimming removed 5 bases from V and 1 base from J, with 15 bases in between. The germline gives CDR1 GTSNPN, CDR2 SVGIG (reference sequence). The CDR3 is made up of 15 amino acids.

CDR3 coding DNA: TGTGCCAGCAGTGAAGTCGGGTCTTCACCCCTCCACTTT. Residues: CASSEVGSSPLHF. The chain has TRBV6-1 and TRBJ1-6; D is unresolved. The CDR3 sequence is 13 residues long. Germline lookup yields CDR1 MNHNS and CDR2 SASEGT. Trimming cost V 1 base and J 9 bases, with 7 bases left between them.

The V and J genes are TRBV4-2 and TRBJ1-2; D perhaps matches TRBD1 (5 bases). Trimming left V 0 bases short and J 5 bases short, with 13 bases between. Germline lookup yields CDR1 LGHNA and CDR2 YNFKEQ. The CDR3 extends over 15 amino acids. In DNA form, the CDR3 reads TGTGCCAGCAGCCAAGAACTCAGGGAGGAGTATGGCTACACCTTC. Translation: CASSQELREEYGYTF.

The rearrangement joins TRBV7-8 to TRBJ2-5, with D maybe TRBD2 (5 bases). V lost 2 bases and J 4 bases, leaving 5 bases between the germline ends. The CDR3 extends over 12 amino acids. Germline V gene lookup returns CDR1 SGHVS and CDR2 FQNEAQ. The DNA for the CDR3 is TGTGCCAGCAGCTTAAGCGGAGAGACCCAGTACTTC. Residues: CASSLSGETQYF.

The V call is TRBV6-5, the J call TRBJ1-6; the D is unclear. The CDR3 loop spans 15 amino acids. V was shortened by 4 bases and J by 0 bases, with 7 bases between the two germline ends. Germline V gives CDR1 MNHEY, CDR2 SVGAGI. The CDR3 bases are TGTGCCAGCAGTTCAGGAAACTCCTATAATTCACCCCTCCACTTT. It yields the protein CASSSGNSYNSPLHF.

This chain connects TRBV11-3 to TRBJ1-1; 8 nucleotides match TRBD1. With V trimmed by 3 bases and J by 4 bases, 4 bases remained unmatched. The CDR3 extends over 14 amino acids. The germline V gene has CDR1 SGHNT and CDR2 YENEEA. CDR3 in DNA: TGTGCCAGCAGCTTCCAGGGGGCAGGCACTGAAGCTTTCTTT. As protein: CASSFQGAGTEAFF.

The V gene is TRBV7-2, the J gene TRBJ1-1; TRBD1 is a possible D gene (6 bases). The germline V and J ends were trimmed by 2 bases and 1 base, with 11 bases remaining between them. This CDR3 has 15 amino acids. CDR1 is SGHTA, CDR2 FQGNSA, per germline. The CDR3 here is CASSLRPGQNTEAFF. The DNA of the CDR3 is TGTGCCAGCAGCTTACGCCCGGGACAGAACACTGAAGCTTTCTTT.

CDR3 DNA: TGTGCCAGCAGTCCGGGACAGGGGGCGCGACAGCCCCAGCATTTT. Protein product: CASSPGQGARQPQHF. V and J are TRBV5-5 and TRBJ1-5, with TRBD1 matching 12 bases. The germline V gene has CDR1 SGHKS and CDR2 YYEKEE (reference sequence). Trimming took 5 bases from V and 7 from J; bases not matched to a gene: 7. This CDR3 comprises 15 residues.

This clone was counted only a few times. Other DNA sequences from this sample encode an identical CDR3 as well. The J gene is TRBJ1-2, the V gene TRBV3-1 (or the pseudogene TRBV3-2), with 7 bases that match TRBD1. The CDR3 is made up of 14 amino acids. Germline V gene data show CDR1 as LGHDT and CDR2 as YNNKEL (reference sequence). The junction had 6 bases not matched to a gene; V was cut back by 4 bases and J by 4 bases. The CDR3 DNA follows: TGTGCCAGCAGCCCCCGACAGGGTTCCTATGGCTACACCTTC. It translates to CASSPRQGSYGYTF.

V is TRBV5-1 and J is TRBJ1-2; possibly TRBD1 for D (6 bases). CDR1 and CDR2 from the germline V gene are SGHRS and YFSETQ. The CDR3 totals 15 residues. Trimming took off 4 bases at V and 4 bases at J, with 17 bases between the two ends. The chain's CDR3 is CASSPRGGFSYGYTF. The CDR3 bases are TGCGCCAGCAGCCCCAGAGGGGGATTCAGCTATGGCTACACCTTC.

The CDR3 region has the DNA TGTGCCAGCAGTTTAGGGACTGACTATGGCTACACCTTC. Encoded protein: CASSLGTDYGYTF. The chain combines TRBV12-3 or TRBV12-4 with TRBJ1-2; D not resolved. This CDR3 spans 13 amino acids. The V and J ends lost 1 base and 3 bases respectively, with 6 bases between them.

This clone was detected a few times. CDR3 bases: TGTGCCAGCAGGGACGAACAGGGTTACAATCAGCCCCAGCATTTT. Amino acid sequence: CASRDEQGYNQPQHF. The rearrangement joins TRBV6-5 to TRBJ1-5; possible D gene TRBD1, 6 bases. Germline values: CDR1 MNHEY, CDR2 SVGAGI. This CDR3 contains 15 residues. The germline V and J ends were trimmed by 6 bases and 3 bases, with 15 bases remaining between them.

This chain uses TRBV2 with TRBJ2-7, with 7 bases fitting TRBD1. J was trimmed by 2 bases and V by 7 bases; bases with no gene match: 8. Germline CDR1 is SNHLY and CDR2 is FYNNEI. This CDR3 is 14 amino acids long. This chain's CDR3 is CASIRQGSAYEQYF. The CDR3 DNA reads TGTGCCAGCATCCGACAGGGTTCAGCCTACGAGCAGTACTTC.

A few counts support this clone. V is TRBV24-1 and J is TRBJ1-5; D is uncertain. Germline V gene sequence: CDR1 KGHDR, CDR2 SFDVKD. CDR3 size: 15 residues. V was shortened by 2 bases and J by 5 bases, with 12 bases between the two germline ends. The CDR3 DNA follows: TGTGCCACCAGTGATTCTACTAATCCGTATCAGCCCCAGCATTTT. It specifies CATSDSTNPYQPQHF.

The chain carries TRBV5-4 and TRBJ2-3, with no clear D. V was pared by 1 base and J by 1 base, with 10 bases between. Looked up from germline, CDR1 is SGHNT and CDR2 is YYREEE (reference sequence). The CDR3 runs 15 residues. The CDR3: CASSLRVSGTDTQYF. CDR3 DNA: TGTGCCAGCAGCTTGCGGGTATCCGGCACAGATACGCAGTATTTT.

The gene calls are TRBV2 and TRBJ2-6; 9 bases are a match to TRBD2. Germline CDR1 reads SNHLY; CDR2 reads FYNNEI. The CDR3 runs to 16 residues. Trimming removed 4 bases from V and 4 bases from J; junction bases left unmatched: 5. The CDR3 DNA reads as TGTGCCAGCAGTGCTAGCGGGATTGCGGGGGCCAACGTCCTGACTTTC. This translates into CASSASGIAGANVLTF.

This clone was found a few times. V and J are TRBV5-4 and TRBJ1-2; possibly TRBD1 for D (6 bases). The CDR3 runs to 14 residues. Germline-derived CDR1 and CDR2 are SGHNT and YYREEE (reference sequence). Trimming took 4 bases from V and 4 from J, leaving 14 bases between them. The DNA for the CDR3 is TGTGCCAGCAGCGACCCGGGGGGGCTCTATGGCTACACCTTC. Residues: CASSDPGGLYGYTF.

The chain joins TRBV12-3 or TRBV12-4 to TRBJ1-2, with 7 bases lining up with TRBD1. CDR3 length: 13 amino acids. J was trimmed by 4 bases and V by 6 bases; bases with no gene match: 5. The CDR3 region has the DNA TGTGCCAGCAGCGAGGACAGGAGCTATGGCTACACCTTC. Translated: CASSEDRSYGYTF.

This chain links TRBV9 with TRBJ1-1, with D unresolved. The CDR3 is 11 amino acids. The V gene lost 6 bases and the J gene lost 4 bases, with 7 bases spanning the gap. CDR1 and CDR2 from the germline V gene are SGDLS and YYNGEE. CDR3 loop: CASTRGTEAFF. The CDR3, as DNA: TGTGCCAGCACCCGAGGCACTGAAGCTTTCTTT.

The genes are TRBV15 and TRBJ1-1; 8 bases are a match to TRBD1. V lost 5 bases, J lost 9 bases, and 17 bases stayed unmatched. Germline CDR1 and CDR2: LNHNV and YYDKDF (reference sequence). The CDR3 spans 16 residues. CDR3 in amino acids: CATSHSSGTGLLKAFF. Here the CDR3 DNA reads TGTGCCACCAGCCACAGCAGCGGGACAGGACTCTTAAAAGCTTTCTTT.

The chain is built from TRBV12-5 and TRBJ2-1; perhaps TRBD1 as D (6 bases). Germline-derived CDR1 and CDR2 are LGHNT and FRNRAP. V lost 6 bases, J lost 4 bases, and 13 bases lay in between. The CDR3 is 14 amino acids. CDR3 coding DNA: TGTGCTAGTGGAACCGGGACACCTTACAATGAGCAGTTCTTC. Residues: CASGTGTPYNEQFF.

This chain links TRBV2 with TRBJ2-6; 7 nucleotides align to TRBD1. There are 14 residues in the CDR3. Germline V gene sequence: CDR1 SNHLY, CDR2 FYNNEI. J gave up 1 base and V 11 bases, and 5 bases lay outside the gene matches. The CDR3 DNA sequence: TGTGCCTCGAAGGGGGCGTCTGGGGCCAACGTCCTGACTTTC. Residues: CASKGASGANVLTF.

The rearrangement uses TRBV7-9 and TRBJ1-2, with 9 bases identical to TRBD1. The CDR3 spans 15 residues. Germline V CDR1 and CDR2: SEHNR, FQNEAQ (reference sequence). Trimming removed 5 bases from V and 4 bases from J; junction bases left unmatched: 8. Here the CDR3 reads CASSATGGDSYGYTF. CDR3 nucleotides: TGTGCCAGCAGCGCAACAGGGGGCGACAGCTATGGCTACACCTTC.

The chain uses TRBV28 and TRBJ2-1; weak D call: TRBD1 (5 bases). Germline V gene sequence: CDR1 MDHEN, CDR2 SYDVKM. The length of the CDR3 is 16 residues. The V and J ends lost 7 bases and 0 bases respectively, with 16 bases between them. This CDR3 is CASTMGRASSYNEQFF. The CDR3 coding sequence is TGTGCCAGCACCATGGGCAGGGCGAGCTCCTACAATGAGCAGTTCTTC.

The chain employs TRBV6-5 and TRBJ2-7; D is perhaps TRBD2 (5 bases). Germline V gene sequence: CDR1 MNHEY, CDR2 SVGAGI. Trimming removed 0 bases at V and 4 bases at J, with 10 bases between. CDR3 length: 14 amino acids. In DNA, the CDR3 is TGTGCCAGCAGTTACTCTACTAGAACTTACGAGCAGTACTTC. The encoded protein is CASSYSTRTYEQYF.